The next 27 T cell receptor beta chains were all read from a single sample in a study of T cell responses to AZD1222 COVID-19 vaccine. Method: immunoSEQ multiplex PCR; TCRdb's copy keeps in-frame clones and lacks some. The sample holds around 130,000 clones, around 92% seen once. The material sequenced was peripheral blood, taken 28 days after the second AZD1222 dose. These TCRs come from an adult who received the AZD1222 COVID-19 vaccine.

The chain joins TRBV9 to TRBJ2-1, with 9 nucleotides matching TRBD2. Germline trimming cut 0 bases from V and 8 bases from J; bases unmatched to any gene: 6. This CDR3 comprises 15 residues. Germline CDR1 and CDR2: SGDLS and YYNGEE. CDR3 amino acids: CASSVGLAERDEQFF. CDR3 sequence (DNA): TGTGCCAGCAGCGTAGGACTAGCGGAGAGGGATGAGCAGTTCTTC.

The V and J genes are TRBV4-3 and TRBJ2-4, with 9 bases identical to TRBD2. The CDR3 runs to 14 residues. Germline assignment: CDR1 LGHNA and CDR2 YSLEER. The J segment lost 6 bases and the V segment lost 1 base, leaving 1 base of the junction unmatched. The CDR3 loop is CASSQGLAANIQYF. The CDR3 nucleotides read TGCGCCAGCAGCCAAGGACTAGCGGCAAACATTCAGTACTTC.

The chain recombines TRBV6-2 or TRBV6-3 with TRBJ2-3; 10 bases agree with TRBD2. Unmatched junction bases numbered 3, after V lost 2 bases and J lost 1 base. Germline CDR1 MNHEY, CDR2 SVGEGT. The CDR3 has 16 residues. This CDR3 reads CASSYGLAGGTDTQYF. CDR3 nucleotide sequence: TGTGCCAGCAGTTACGGGCTAGCGGGGGGCACAGATACGCAGTATTTT.

Here the CDR3 reads CASSLGAGTGYTF. CDR3 in DNA: TGCGCCAGCAGCTTGGGAGCGGGGACCGGCTACACCTTC. The V call is TRBV5-1, the J call TRBJ1-2; tentative D call: TRBD1 (5 bases). The CDR3 totals 13 residues. V was trimmed by 0 bases and J by 8 bases, leaving 11 bases between them. Germline V gene data show CDR1 as SGHRS and CDR2 as YFSETQ.

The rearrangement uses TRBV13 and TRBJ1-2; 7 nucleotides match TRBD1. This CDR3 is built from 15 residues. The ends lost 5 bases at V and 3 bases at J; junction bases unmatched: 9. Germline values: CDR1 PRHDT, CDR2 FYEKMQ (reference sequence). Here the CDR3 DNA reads TGTGCCAGCAGCCGCGGACAGGTTGACGACTATGGCTACACCTTC. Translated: CASSRGQVDDYGYTF.

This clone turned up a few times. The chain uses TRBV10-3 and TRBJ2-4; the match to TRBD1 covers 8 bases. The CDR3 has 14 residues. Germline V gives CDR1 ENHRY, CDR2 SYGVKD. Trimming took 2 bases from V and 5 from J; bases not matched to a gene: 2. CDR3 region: CAISEQGAENIQYF. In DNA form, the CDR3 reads TGTGCCATCAGTGAGCAGGGGGCAGAAAACATTCAGTACTTC.

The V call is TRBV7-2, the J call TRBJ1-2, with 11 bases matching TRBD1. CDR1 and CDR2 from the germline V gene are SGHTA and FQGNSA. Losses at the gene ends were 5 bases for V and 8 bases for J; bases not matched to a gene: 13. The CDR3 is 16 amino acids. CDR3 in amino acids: CASSLGGQGALRGYTF. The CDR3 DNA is TGTGCCAGCAGCCTAGGAGGACAGGGGGCGTTGCGAGGCTACACCTTC.

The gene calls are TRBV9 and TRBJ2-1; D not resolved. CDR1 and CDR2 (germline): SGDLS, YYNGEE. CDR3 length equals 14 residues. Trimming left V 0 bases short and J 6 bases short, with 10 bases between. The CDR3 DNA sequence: TGTGCCAGCAGCGTAGGACCATCAGGCAATGAGCAGTTCTTC. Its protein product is CASSVGPSGNEQFF.

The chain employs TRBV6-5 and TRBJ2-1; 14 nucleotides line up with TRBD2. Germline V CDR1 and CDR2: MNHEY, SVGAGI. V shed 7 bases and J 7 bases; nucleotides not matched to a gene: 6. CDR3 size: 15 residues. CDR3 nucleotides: TGTGCCAGCACCCCGGGACTAGCGGGGGCGAATGAGCAGTTCTTC. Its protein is CASTPGLAGANEQFF.

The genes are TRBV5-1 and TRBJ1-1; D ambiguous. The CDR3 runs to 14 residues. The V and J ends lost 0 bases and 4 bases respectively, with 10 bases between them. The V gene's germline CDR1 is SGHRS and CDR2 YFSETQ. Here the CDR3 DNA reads TGCGCCAGCAGCTTGGGGGAGGTAGGCACTGAAGCTTTCTTT. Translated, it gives CASSLGEVGTEAFF.

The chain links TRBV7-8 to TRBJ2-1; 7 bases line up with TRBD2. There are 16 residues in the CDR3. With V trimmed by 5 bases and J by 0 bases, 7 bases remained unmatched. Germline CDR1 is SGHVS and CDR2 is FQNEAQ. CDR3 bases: TGTGCCAGCAGCGGCAAGTGGGGGGGCTCCTACAATGAGCAGTTCTTC. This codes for CASSGKWGGSYNEQFF.

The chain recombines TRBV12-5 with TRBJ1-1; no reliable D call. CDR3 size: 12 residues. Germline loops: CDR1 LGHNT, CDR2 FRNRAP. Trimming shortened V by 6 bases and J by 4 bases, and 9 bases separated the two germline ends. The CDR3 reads CASGEGGTEAFF. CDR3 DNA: TGTGCTAGTGGGGAGGGAGGCACTGAAGCTTTCTTT. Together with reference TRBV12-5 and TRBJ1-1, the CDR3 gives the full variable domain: DARVTQTPRHKVTEMGQEVTMRCQPILGHNTVFWYRQTMMQGLELLAYFRNRAPLDDSGMPKDRFSAEMPDATLATLKIQPSEPRDSAVYFCASGEGGTEAFFGQGTRLTVV.

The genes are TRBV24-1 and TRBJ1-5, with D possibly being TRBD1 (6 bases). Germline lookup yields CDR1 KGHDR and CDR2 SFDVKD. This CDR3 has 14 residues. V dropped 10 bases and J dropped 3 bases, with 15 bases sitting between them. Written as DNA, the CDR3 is TGTGCCACAAGCTCTGGACAGATCAATCAGCCCCAGCATTTT. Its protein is CATSSGQINQPQHF.

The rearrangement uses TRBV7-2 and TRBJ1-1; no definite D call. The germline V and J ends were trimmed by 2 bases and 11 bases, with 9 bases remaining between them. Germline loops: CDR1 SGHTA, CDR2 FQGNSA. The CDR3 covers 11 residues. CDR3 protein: CASSLKGGAFF. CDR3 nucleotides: TGTGCCAGCAGCTTAAAGGGTGGGGCTTTCTTT.

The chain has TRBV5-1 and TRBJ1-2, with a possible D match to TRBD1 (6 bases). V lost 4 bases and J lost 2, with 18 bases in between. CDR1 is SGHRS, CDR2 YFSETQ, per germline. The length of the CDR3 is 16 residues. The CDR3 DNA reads TGCGCCAGCAGCGAGGCACAGGGTGCCCTAAACTATGGCTACACCTTC. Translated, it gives CASSEAQGALNYGYTF.

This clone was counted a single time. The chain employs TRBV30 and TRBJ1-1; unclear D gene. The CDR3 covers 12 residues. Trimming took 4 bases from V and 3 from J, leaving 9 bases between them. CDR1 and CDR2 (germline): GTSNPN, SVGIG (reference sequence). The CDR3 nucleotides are TGTGCCTGGACCTCATGGGACACTGAAGCTTTCTTT. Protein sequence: CAWTSWDTEAFF.

The CDR3 loop is CSVDGGGEQFF. CDR3 bases: TGCAGCGTTGACGGGGGAGGCGAGCAGTTCTTC. The chain carries TRBV29-1 and TRBJ2-1; D might be TRBD2 (6 bases). The CDR3 runs to 11 residues. CDR1 SQVTM and CDR2 ANQGSEA come from the germline V gene. The V gene lost 3 bases and the J gene lost 10 bases, with 10 bases spanning the gap.

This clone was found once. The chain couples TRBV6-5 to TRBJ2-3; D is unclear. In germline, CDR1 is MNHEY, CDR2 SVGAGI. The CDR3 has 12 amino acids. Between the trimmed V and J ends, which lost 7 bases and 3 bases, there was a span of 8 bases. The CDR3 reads CASNAPTDTQYF. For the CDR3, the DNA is TGTGCCAGCAATGCGCCGACAGATACGCAGTATTTT.

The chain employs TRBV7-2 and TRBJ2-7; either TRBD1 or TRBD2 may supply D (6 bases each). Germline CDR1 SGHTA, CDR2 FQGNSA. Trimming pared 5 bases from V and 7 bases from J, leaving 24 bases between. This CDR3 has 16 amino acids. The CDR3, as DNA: TGTGCCAGCAGCCAACTAGGGGGGACTTCCCGAGGGGAGCAGTACTTC. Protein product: CASSQLGGTSRGEQYF.

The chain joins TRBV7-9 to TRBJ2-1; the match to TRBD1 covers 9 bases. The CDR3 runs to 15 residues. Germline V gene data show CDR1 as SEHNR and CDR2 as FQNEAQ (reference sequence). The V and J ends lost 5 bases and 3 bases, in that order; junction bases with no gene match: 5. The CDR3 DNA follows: TGTGCCAGCAGCAGACAGGGGGACGACTACAATGAGCAGTTCTTC. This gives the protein CASSRQGDDYNEQFF.

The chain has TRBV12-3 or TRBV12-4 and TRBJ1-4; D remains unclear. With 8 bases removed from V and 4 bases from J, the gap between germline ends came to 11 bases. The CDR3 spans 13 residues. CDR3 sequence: CASRDTYNEKLFF. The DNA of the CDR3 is TGTGCCAGCCGAGACACCTATAATGAAAAACTGTTTTTT.

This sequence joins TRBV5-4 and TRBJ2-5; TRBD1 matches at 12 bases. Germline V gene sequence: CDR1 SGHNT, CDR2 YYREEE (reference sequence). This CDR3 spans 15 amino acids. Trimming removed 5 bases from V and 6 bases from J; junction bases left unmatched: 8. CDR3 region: CASSFVGTGGQTQYF. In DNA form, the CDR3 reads TGTGCCAGCAGTTTCGTGGGGACAGGGGGCCAGACCCAGTACTTC.

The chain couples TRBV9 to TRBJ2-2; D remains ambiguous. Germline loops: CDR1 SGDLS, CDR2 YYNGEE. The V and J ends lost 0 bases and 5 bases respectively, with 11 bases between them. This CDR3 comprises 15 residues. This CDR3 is CASSVELRNTGELFF. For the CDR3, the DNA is TGTGCCAGCAGCGTAGAATTGAGGAATACCGGGGAGCTGTTTTTT.

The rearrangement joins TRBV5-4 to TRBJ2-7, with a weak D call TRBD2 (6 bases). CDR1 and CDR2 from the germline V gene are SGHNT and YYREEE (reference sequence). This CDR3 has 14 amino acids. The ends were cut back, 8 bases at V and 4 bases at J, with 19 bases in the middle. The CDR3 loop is CASKRSIGGYEQYF. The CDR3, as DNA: TGTGCCAGTAAGAGGAGTATCGGAGGGTACGAGCAGTACTTC.

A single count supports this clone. The CDR3 sequence: CASSDPRDTNQPQHF. The DNA for the CDR3 is TGTGCCAGCAGTGACCCCCGGGACACCAATCAGCCCCAGCATTTT. The chain recombines TRBV6-4 with TRBJ1-5; perhaps TRBD1 as D (6 bases). Germline CDR1 is MRHNA and CDR2 is SNTAGT. Trimming left V 2 bases short and J 3 bases short, with 11 bases between. CDR3 length: 15 amino acids.

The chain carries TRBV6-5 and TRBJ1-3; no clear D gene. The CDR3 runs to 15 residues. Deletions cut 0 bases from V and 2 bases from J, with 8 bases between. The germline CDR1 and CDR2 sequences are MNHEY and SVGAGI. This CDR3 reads CASSYSPRAGNTIYF. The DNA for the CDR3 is TGTGCCAGCAGTTACTCCCCTAGGGCTGGAAACACCATATATTTT.

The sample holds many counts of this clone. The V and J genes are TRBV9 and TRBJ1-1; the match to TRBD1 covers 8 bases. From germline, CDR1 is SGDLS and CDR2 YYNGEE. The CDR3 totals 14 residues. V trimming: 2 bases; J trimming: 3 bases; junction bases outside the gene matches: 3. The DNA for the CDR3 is TGTGCCAGCAGCGTTGAGACAGGGGACACTGAAGCTTTCTTT. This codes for CASSVETGDTEAFF.